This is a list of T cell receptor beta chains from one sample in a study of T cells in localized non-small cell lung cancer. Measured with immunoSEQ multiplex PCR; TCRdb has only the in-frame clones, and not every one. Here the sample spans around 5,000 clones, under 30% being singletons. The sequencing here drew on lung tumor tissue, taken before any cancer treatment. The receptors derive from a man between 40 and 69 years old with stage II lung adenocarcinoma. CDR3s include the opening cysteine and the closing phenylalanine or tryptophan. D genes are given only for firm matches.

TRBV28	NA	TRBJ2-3	TGTGCCAGCAGGCCGCCCCGAGAGATGGGCACAGATACGCAGTATTTT	CASRPPREMGTDTQYF
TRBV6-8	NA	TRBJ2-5	TGTGCCAGCAGTTGGTCAGGGTACCAAGAGACCCAGTACTTC	CASSWSGYQETQYF
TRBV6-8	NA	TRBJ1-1	TGTGCCAGCAGTTACTCGAGGTCGGGCACTGAAGCTTTCTTT	CASSYSRSGTEAFF
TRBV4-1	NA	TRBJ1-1	TGCGCCAGCAGCCAAGACTATACAGGAGGTAACACTGAAGCTTTCTTT	CASSQDYTGGNTEAFF
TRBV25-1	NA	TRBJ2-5	TGTGCCAGCAGTGAATTGTGGGACGAGACCCAGTACTTC	CASSELWDETQYF